One and the same sample provided the 30 T cell receptor beta chains below, sequenced in a study of blood T cell repertoires in COVID-19. Profiling relied on immunoSEQ multiplex PCR, and the TCRdb table lists in-frame clones only, not all of them. The sample lists tens of thousands of clones, roughly 85% occurring once. The sample taken for sequencing was peripheral blood. All receptors derive from a man between 60 and 75 years old with COVID-19, enrolled during active disease.

The rearrangement joins TRBV24-1 to TRBJ2-1, with 11 bases that match TRBD2. Looked up from germline, CDR1 is KGHDR and CDR2 is SFDVKD. The junction had 8 bases not matched to a gene; V was cut back by 4 bases and J by 7 bases. This CDR3 comprises 16 residues. CDR3 amino acids: CATSDLTSGSRNEQFF. CDR3 nucleotide sequence: TGTGCCACCAGTGACCTCACTAGCGGGAGTAGAAATGAGCAGTTCTTC.

This clone was recorded a few times. The chain has TRBV5-1 and TRBJ2-7; D possibly corresponds to TRBD2 (6 bases). Germline V gene lookup returns CDR1 SGHRS and CDR2 YFSETQ. With 4 bases removed from V and 3 bases from J, the gap between germline ends came to 11 bases. The CDR3 covers 13 residues. The CDR3 loop is CASSEGLLYEQYF. As DNA, the CDR3 is TGCGCCAGCAGCGAGGGACTGCTCTACGAGCAGTACTTC.

V gene TRBV28 combines with J gene TRBJ2-7; a possible D gene is TRBD2 (7 bases). CDR1 and CDR2 (germline): MDHEN, SYDVKM. The CDR3 runs 16 residues. Trimming stripped 1 base from V and 2 bases from J, with 15 bases between. The CDR3: CASSLLGAGDPYEQYF. For the CDR3, the DNA is TGTGCCAGCAGTTTATTGGGGGCGGGGGATCCCTACGAGCAGTACTTC.

The chain employs TRBV27 and TRBJ1-6; the D gene is possibly TRBD1 (6 bases). The V and J ends lost 2 bases and 0 bases respectively, with 11 bases between them. The CDR3 contains 17 residues. Looked up from germline, CDR1 is MNHEY and CDR2 is SMNVEV (reference sequence). Written as DNA, the CDR3 is TGTGCCAGCAGTTTAGGGACATCAAGCTCCTATAATTCACCCCTCCACTTT. It translates to CASSLGTSSSYNSPLHF.

This chain links TRBV7-9 with TRBJ2-7; 16 nucleotides agree with TRBD2. The CDR3 loop spans 15 amino acids. Germline-derived CDR1 and CDR2 are SEHNR and FQNEAQ (reference sequence). The junction had 2 bases not matched to a gene; V was cut back by 4 bases and J by 5 bases. The CDR3 here is CASSSGTSGRDEQYF. In DNA, the CDR3 is TGTGCCAGCAGCTCCGGGACTAGCGGGAGGGACGAGCAGTACTTC.

This chain links TRBV7-8 with TRBJ1-1; no clear D gene. CDR3 size: 16 residues. Germline values: CDR1 SGHVS, CDR2 FQNEAQ. Deletions cut 1 base from V and 5 bases from J, with 17 bases between. The CDR3 loop reads CASSLDRGGRRTEAFF. The CDR3 DNA is TGTGCCAGCAGCTTAGATCGGGGAGGCCGGAGGACTGAAGCTTTCTTT.

J is TRBJ1-2 and V is TRBV27, with D uncertain. Trimming pared 2 bases from V and 4 bases from J, leaving 14 bases between. Looked up from germline, CDR1 is MNHEY and CDR2 is SMNVEV (reference sequence). CDR3 length: 15 residues. This chain's CDR3 is CASSLTALDSYGYTF. The CDR3 region has the DNA TGTGCCAGCAGTTTAACGGCGCTAGATAGCTATGGCTACACCTTC.

This chain's CDR3 is CASSLWASGTSFTQYF. CDR3 coding DNA: TGTGCCAGCAGTTTATGGGCTAGCGGGACTTCATTCACGCAGTATTTT. The chain carries TRBV28 and TRBJ2-3; 9 positions match TRBD2. V shed 0 bases, J shed 9 bases, and the junction held 10 bases outside the gene matches. CDR1 and CDR2 from the germline V gene are MDHEN and SYDVKM. This CDR3 is 16 amino acids long.

The rearrangement uses TRBV6-5 and TRBJ1-3; a weak D match, TRBD1 (6 bases). Looked up from germline, CDR1 is MNHEY and CDR2 is SVGAGI. The V end was cut by 2 bases, the J end by 4 bases, with 12 bases between. The CDR3 is 15 residues long. Written as DNA, the CDR3 is TGTGCCAGCAGTTACGGGACACGGAGAGGAAACACCATATATTTT. Its translation is CASSYGTRRGNTIYF.

The CDR3 DNA is TGTGCCAGCGTAACAACTCCGGGACAGGGTCTACATGAGCAGTTCTTC. Its protein product is CASVTTPGQGLHEQFF. The chain employs TRBV27 and TRBJ2-1; 9 nucleotides agree with TRBD1. CDR1 is MNHEY, CDR2 SMNVEV, per germline (reference sequence). V lost 8 bases, J lost 8 bases, and 16 bases stayed unmatched. The CDR3 extends over 16 amino acids.

The V and J genes are TRBV24-1 and TRBJ2-1; 7 bases are shared with TRBD1. The CDR3 is 18 amino acids. Germline V lookup: CDR1 KGHDR, CDR2 SFDVKD. V shed 5 bases, J shed 2 bases, and the junction held 14 bases outside the gene matches. The CDR3 coding sequence is TGTGCCACCAGTGGCCACCAGGGCACAGGGGATACCTACAATGAGCAGTTCTTC. It specifies CATSGHQGTGDTYNEQFF.

The gene calls are TRBV5-4 and TRBJ2-7, with a possible D match to TRBD1 (5 bases). CDR1 is SGHNT and CDR2 is YYREEE in the germline V gene (reference sequence). Trimming took off 0 bases at V and 2 bases at J, with 15 bases between the two ends. The CDR3 sequence is 16 residues long. The CDR3 here is CASSLGRANPPYEQYF. The CDR3 nucleotides are TGTGCCAGCAGCTTGGGCAGGGCGAACCCCCCCTACGAGCAGTACTTC. Based on the CDR3 plus reference TRBV5-4 and TRBJ2-7, the full variable domain is ETGVTQSPTHLIKTRGQQVTLRCSSQSGHNTVSWYQQALGQGPQFIFQYYREEENGRGNFPPRFSGLQFPNYSSELNVNALELDDSALYLCASSLGRANPPYEQYFGPGTRLTVT.

The rearrangement uses TRBV7-2 and TRBJ2-1, with 8 bases identical to TRBD1. Trimming at V came to 6 bases and at J to 1 base, leaving 5 bases not matched to a gene. CDR1 SGHTA and CDR2 FQGNSA come from the germline V gene. This CDR3 region has 15 residues. The chain's CDR3 is CASSLDRGSYNEQFF. DNA of the CDR3: TGTGCCAGCAGTCTCGACAGGGGATCCTACAATGAGCAGTTCTTC.

The chain uses TRBV7-9 and TRBJ1-1; 7 bases align to TRBD1. The V gene end was trimmed by 6 bases and the J gene end by 1 base; junction bases not matched to a gene: 14. Germline values: CDR1 SEHNR, CDR2 FQNEAQ (reference sequence). The CDR3 is 17 residues long. The CDR3 bases are TGTGCCAGCAGGCGAGGACAGGAAAGAGGGGAGAACACTGAAGCTTTCTTT. This sequence encodes CASRRGQERGENTEAFF.

The V call is TRBV4-1, the J call TRBJ1-1, with a tentative D call TRBD1 (6 bases). Trimming left V 3 bases short and J 3 bases short, with 11 bases between. The CDR3 consists of 14 residues. The germline gives CDR1 MGHRA, CDR2 YSYEKL. The CDR3 sequence: CASSHPGGDTEAFF. CDR3 nucleotides: TGCGCCAGCAGCCACCCGGGGGGCGACACTGAAGCTTTCTTT.

The CDR3 nucleotides are TGTGCCAGCAGCTGGGGAGAGGGGAACACTGAAGCTTTCTTT. Translating it yields CASSWGEGNTEAFF. This sequence joins TRBV7-2 and TRBJ1-1; D is undetermined. CDR3 length: 14 residues. V lost 4 bases to trimming and J lost 1 base, with 10 bases between them. The V gene's germline CDR1 is SGHTA and CDR2 FQGNSA.

This chain connects TRBV28 to TRBJ1-1; 9 nucleotides match TRBD1. J was trimmed by 4 bases and V by 1 base; bases with no gene match: 1. The CDR3 loop spans 14 amino acids. Germline V gene lookup returns CDR1 MDHEN and CDR2 SYDVKM. The CDR3 coding sequence is TGTGCCAGCAGTTTATCGACAGGGGGCACTGAAGCTTTCTTT. Translation: CASSLSTGGTEAFF.

V is TRBV2 and J is TRBJ1-2, with TRBD1 as a possible D gene (6 bases). Germline CDR1 and CDR2: SNHLY and FYNNEI. The CDR3 is 14 amino acids. Trimming pared 6 bases from V and 4 bases from J, leaving 15 bases between. CDR3 sequence: CASRDSIHTYGYTF. CDR3 in DNA: TGTGCCAGCAGGGACAGTATCCATACCTATGGCTACACCTTC.

This clone showed up just a few times. This chain joins TRBV2 and TRBJ2-2; 7 nucleotides agree with TRBD2. After removal of 4 bases from V and 4 bases from J, the junction contained 6 bases not matched to a gene. The CDR3 length is 15 residues. Germline V gene sequence: CDR1 SNHLY, CDR2 FYNNEI. The CDR3 protein is CASSGASGFTGELFF. Here the CDR3 DNA reads TGTGCCAGCAGTGGGGCTAGCGGATTCACCGGGGAGCTGTTTTTT.

The J gene is TRBJ2-1, the V gene TRBV19, with a weak D call TRBD1 (5 bases). This CDR3 region has 15 residues. Trimming took off 10 bases at V and 0 bases at J, with 16 bases between the two ends. CDR1 is LNHDA and CDR2 is SQIVND in the germline V gene (reference sequence). CDR3 in amino acids: CATNPGFSSYNEQFF. The DNA for the CDR3 is TGTGCCACCAACCCAGGGTTTAGCTCCTACAATGAGCAGTTCTTC.

The V and J genes are TRBV29-1 and TRBJ1-1, with D maybe TRBD1 (5 bases). The CDR3 is 15 residues long. Germline CDR1 reads SQVTM; CDR2 reads ANQGSEA. Trimming took 3 bases from V and 6 from J, leaving 20 bases between them. The CDR3 region is CSVDVGRAGLPEAFF. DNA for the CDR3: TGCAGCGTTGACGTTGGCAGGGCAGGGCTTCCTGAAGCTTTCTTT.

CDR3 DNA: TGTGCCAGCAGCTTAGGAATTACAATGGCCGGGGAGCTGTTTTTT. Translation: CASSLGITMAGELFF. The rearrangement uses TRBV11-3 and TRBJ2-2; D gene ambiguous. Germline CDR1 and CDR2: SGHNT and YENEEA. This CDR3 region has 15 residues. The ends were cut back, 1 base at V and 6 bases at J, with 12 bases in the middle.

The rearrangement uses TRBV5-1 and TRBJ2-1; D is perhaps TRBD2 (6 bases). Trimming removed 3 bases from V and 6 bases from J, with 10 bases in between. Per germline, CDR1 SGHRS and CDR2 YFSETQ. The CDR3 has 13 amino acids. The CDR3 bases are TGCGCCAGCAGCTCCGGGACTCTCAATGAGCAGTTCTTC. It codes for CASSSGTLNEQFF.

This chain uses TRBV13 with TRBJ1-4; tentative D call: TRBD1 (5 bases). V dropped 2 bases and J dropped 8 bases, with 18 bases sitting between them. Per germline, CDR1 PRHDT and CDR2 FYEKMQ (reference sequence). This CDR3 is 16 amino acids long. CDR3 sequence reads: CASSLRSGSAGEKLFF. CDR3 coding DNA: TGTGCCAGCAGCTTACGTTCGGGCTCGGCAGGGGAAAAACTGTTTTTT.

The chain couples TRBV4-2 to TRBJ2-5, with a possible D match to TRBD1 (7 bases). Looked up from germline, CDR1 is LGHNA and CDR2 is YNFKEQ. Trimming stripped 0 bases from V and 5 bases from J, with 22 bases between. The CDR3 is 18 residues long. CDR3 residues: CASSQDLRGGAGGETQYF. CDR3 nucleotide sequence: TGTGCCAGCAGCCAAGATTTGCGAGGGGGCGCAGGAGGGGAGACCCAGTACTTC.

The gene calls are TRBV28 and TRBJ1-1; perhaps TRBD1 as D (6 bases). The germline V and J ends were trimmed by 5 bases and 1 base, with 11 bases remaining between them. The CDR3 loop spans 14 amino acids. Germline values: CDR1 MDHEN, CDR2 SYDVKM. The chain's CDR3 is CASSTPTGNTEAFF. The CDR3 region has the DNA TGTGCCAGCAGTACCCCGACAGGGAACACTGAAGCTTTCTTT.

The V call is TRBV6-1, the J call TRBJ2-1, with 7 bases lining up with TRBD2. The trim removed 0 bases at V and 3 bases at J, leaving 2 bases unmatched. Germline-derived CDR1 and CDR2 are MNHNS and SASEGT. The CDR3 is 15 residues long. As DNA, the CDR3 is TGTGCCAGCAGTGAAGCGTCTAGCGGCTACAATGAGCAGTTCTTC. Translation: CASSEASSGYNEQFF.

The DNA for the CDR3 is TGTGCCAGCTCACCAGTCGGGACAGGCGGCACAGATACGCAGTATTTT. It encodes CASSPVGTGGTDTQYF. The J gene is TRBJ2-3, the V gene TRBV18, with TRBD1 identical over 8 bases. Germline CDR1 reads KGHSH; CDR2 reads LQKENI. CDR3 length: 16 amino acids. Unmatched junction bases numbered 5, after V lost 2 bases and J lost 1 base.

This clone occurred once. J is TRBJ2-7 and V is TRBV6-5, with D possibly TRBD1 on 6 matching bases. Trimming stripped 2 bases from V and 2 bases from J, with 10 bases between. Looked up from germline, CDR1 is MNHEY and CDR2 is SVGAGI. The CDR3 length is 14 residues. The CDR3 is CASSYRTAAYEQYF. The DNA of the CDR3 is TGTGCCAGCAGTTACCGGACAGCCGCCTACGAGCAGTACTTC.

The rearrangement uses TRBV5-1 and TRBJ2-1; 8 bases line up with TRBD2. CDR1 SGHRS and CDR2 YFSETQ come from the germline V gene. V was pared by 8 bases and J by 4 bases, with 14 bases of the junction left unmatched. The CDR3 has 16 residues. CDR3 DNA sequence: TGCGCCAGAAGGAGGGAGCGGGAGCCGATTTACAATGAGCAGTTCTTC. This translates into CARRREREPIYNEQFF.